Below are 8 T cell receptor beta chains sequenced from a single sample in a study of blood T cell repertoires in COVID-19. TCRdb's copy holds only in-frame clones and misses some; the assay was immunoSEQ multiplex PCR. This sample has approximately 300,000 clones, with roughly 84% found just once. The sample was peripheral blood. These receptors were taken from a person aged 65 to 85 with COVID-19, enrolled during active disease.

The rearrangement uses TRBV10-3 and TRBJ2-6, with D possibly matching TRBD1 (6 bases). The V end lost 6 bases, the J end lost 0 bases, and 33 bases lay between the germline ends. The length of the CDR3 is 23 residues. Looked up from germline, CDR1 is ENHRY and CDR2 is SYGVKD. CDR3 amino acids: CAISSSTAGPRDNPFSGANVLTF. The CDR3 nucleotides read TGTGCCATCAGCTCTTCTACCGCTGGCCCCCGGGACAACCCGTTCTCTGGGGCCAACGTCCTGACTTTC.

In this sample, this clone turned up once. This rearrangement joins TRBV7-3 to TRBJ2-5; TRBD2 agrees at 7 bases. The germline gives CDR1 SGHTA, CDR2 FQGTGA. V lost 5 bases to trimming and J lost 5 bases; unmatched junction nucleotides: 5. This CDR3 has 13 residues. CDR3: CASSPGTIETQYF. The CDR3 bases are TGTGCCAGCAGCCCGGGGACTATTGAGACCCAGTACTTC.

The table lists this clone with a count of one. The rearrangement links TRBV6-1 to TRBJ2-5; TRBD1 agrees at 10 bases. The ends lost 1 base at V and 4 bases at J; junction bases unmatched: 9. This CDR3 has 17 residues. The V gene's germline CDR1 is MNHNS and CDR2 SASEGT. CDR3 bases: TGTGCCAGCAGTGAAGGGGGGGGACAGGGGTGGACAGAGACCCAGTACTTC. Its translation is CASSEGGGQGWTETQYF.

The V gene is TRBV4-3, the J gene TRBJ1-2; 9 bases match TRBD1. The CDR3 covers 18 residues. With 0 bases clipped from V and 6 bases from J, the junction kept 14 bases outside the gene matches. In germline, CDR1 is LGHNA, CDR2 YSLEER. The CDR3 loop is CASSQDLGTGWEADGYTF. The CDR3 DNA sequence: TGCGCCAGCAGCCAAGATTTAGGGACAGGGTGGGAAGCGGATGGCTACACCTTC.

The chain couples TRBV11-3 to TRBJ1-1; maybe TRBD1 (5 bases). Germline CDR1 and CDR2: SGHNT and YENEEA. The V end lost 4 bases, the J end lost 8 bases, and 11 bases lay between the germline ends. CDR3 length: 12 residues. The CDR3 coding sequence is TGTGCCAGCAGCTCAGGGTCACAAGAAGCTTTCTTT. This sequence encodes CASSSGSQEAFF.

The J gene is TRBJ1-3, the V gene TRBV3-1 (or the pseudogene TRBV3-2); no firm D call. V shed 0 bases and J shed 9 bases, with 18 bases lying between them. The CDR3 sequence is 16 residues long. Germline CDR1 LGHDT, CDR2 YNNKEL (reference sequence). The DNA of the CDR3 is TGTGCCAGCAGCCAAGATCTAGGTGGAAGCGGCGGCACCATATATTTT. Translated, it gives CASSQDLGGSGGTIYF.

The chain couples TRBV4-3 to TRBJ2-2; D is perhaps TRBD2 (5 bases). Trimming removed 0 bases from V and 6 bases from J, with 11 bases in between. CDR1 is LGHNA and CDR2 is YSLEER in the germline V gene. The CDR3 loop spans 15 amino acids. This CDR3 reads CASSQDFRGAGELFF. CDR3 DNA: TGCGCCAGCAGCCAAGACTTTCGGGGTGCCGGGGAGCTGTTTTTT.

This sequence joins TRBV10-3 and TRBJ1-2; 10 bases align to TRBD1. Germline-derived CDR1 and CDR2 are ENHRY and SYGVKD. This CDR3 has 15 residues. The trim removed 0 bases at V and 3 bases at J, leaving 1 base unmatched. CDR3 DNA sequence: TGTGCCATCAGTGAGTCGACAGGGGGCGACTATGGCTACACCTTC. Protein sequence: CAISESTGGDYGYTF.